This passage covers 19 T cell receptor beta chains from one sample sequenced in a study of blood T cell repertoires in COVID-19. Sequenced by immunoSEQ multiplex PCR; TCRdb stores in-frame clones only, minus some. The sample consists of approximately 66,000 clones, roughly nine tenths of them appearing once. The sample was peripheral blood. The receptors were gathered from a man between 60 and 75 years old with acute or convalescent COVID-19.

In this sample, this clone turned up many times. In DNA, the CDR3 is TGTGCCAGCAGCGTACGGGGGGCGAGCTGGGTTTCAAATGAGCAGTTCTTC. It encodes CASSVRGASWVSNEQFF. The V and J genes are TRBV9 and TRBJ2-1; D may be TRBD2 (7 bases). The V end lost 1 base, the J end lost 7 bases, and 21 bases lay between the germline ends. Germline lookup yields CDR1 SGDLS and CDR2 YYNGEE. The CDR3 runs 17 residues.

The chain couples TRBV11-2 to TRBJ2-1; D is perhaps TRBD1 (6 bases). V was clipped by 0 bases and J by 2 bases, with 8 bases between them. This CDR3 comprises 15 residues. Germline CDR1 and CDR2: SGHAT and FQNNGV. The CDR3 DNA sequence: TGTGCCAGCAGCTTAGAGTGGGGGCCCTACAATGAGCAGTTCTTC. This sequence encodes CASSLEWGPYNEQFF.

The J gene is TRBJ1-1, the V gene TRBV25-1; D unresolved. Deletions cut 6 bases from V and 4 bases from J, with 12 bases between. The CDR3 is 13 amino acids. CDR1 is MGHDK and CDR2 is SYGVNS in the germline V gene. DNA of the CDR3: TGTGCCAGCAGCCGGGAATTCGTCACTGAAGCTTTCTTT. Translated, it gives CASSREFVTEAFF.

The CDR3 sequence: CAISELSPPRGLMNTEAFF. The CDR3 DNA sequence: TGTGCCATCAGTGAGTTAAGTCCCCCCAGGGGCCTTATGAACACTGAAGCTTTCTTT. This chain uses TRBV10-3 with TRBJ1-1; TRBD1 might be the D (6 bases). CDR1 is ENHRY and CDR2 is SYGVKD in the germline V gene. The CDR3 has 19 residues. V lost 1 base and J 0 bases, leaving 21 bases between the germline ends.

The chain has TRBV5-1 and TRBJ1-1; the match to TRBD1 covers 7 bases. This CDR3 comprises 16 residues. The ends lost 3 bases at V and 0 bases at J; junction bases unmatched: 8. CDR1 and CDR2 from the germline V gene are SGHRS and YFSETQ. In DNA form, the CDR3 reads TGCGCCAGCAGCTCACGACCGGGACAGCTGAACACTGAAGCTTTCTTT. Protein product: CASSSRPGQLNTEAFF.

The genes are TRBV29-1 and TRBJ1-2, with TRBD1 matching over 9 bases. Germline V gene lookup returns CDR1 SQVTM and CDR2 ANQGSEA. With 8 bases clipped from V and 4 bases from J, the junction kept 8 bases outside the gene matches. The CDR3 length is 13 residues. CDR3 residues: CSSKGTGSYGYTF. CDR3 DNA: TGCAGCTCGAAAGGGACAGGGTCCTATGGCTACACCTTC.

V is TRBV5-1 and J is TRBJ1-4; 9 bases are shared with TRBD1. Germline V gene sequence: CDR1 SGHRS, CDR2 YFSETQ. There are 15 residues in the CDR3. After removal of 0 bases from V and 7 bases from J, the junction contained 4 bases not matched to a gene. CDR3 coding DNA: TGCGCCAGCAGCTTGGGGGACAGGGAAGGTGAAAAACTGTTTTTT. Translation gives CASSLGDREGEKLFF. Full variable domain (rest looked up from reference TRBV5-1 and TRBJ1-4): KAGVTQTPRYLIKTRGQQVTLSCSPISGHRSVSWYQQTPGQGLQFLFEYFSETQRNKGNFPGRFSGRQFSNSRSEMNVSTLELGDSALYLCASSLGDREGEKLFFGSGTQLSVL.

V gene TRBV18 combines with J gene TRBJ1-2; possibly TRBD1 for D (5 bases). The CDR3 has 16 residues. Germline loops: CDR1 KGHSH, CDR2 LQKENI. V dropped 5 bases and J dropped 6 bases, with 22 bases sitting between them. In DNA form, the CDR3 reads TGTGCCAGCTCATTTAAGACAGAAAAGGCGTATCATGGCTACACCTTC. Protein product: CASSFKTEKAYHGYTF.

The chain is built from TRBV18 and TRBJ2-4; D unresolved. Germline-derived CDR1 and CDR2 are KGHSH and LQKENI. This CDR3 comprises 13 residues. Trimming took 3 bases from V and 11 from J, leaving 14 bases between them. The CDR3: CASSPGDSTVQYF. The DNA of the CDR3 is TGTGCCAGCTCACCTGGCGACTCAACCGTTCAGTACTTC. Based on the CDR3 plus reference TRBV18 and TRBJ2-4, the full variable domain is NAGVMQNPRHLVRRRGQEARLRCSPMKGHSHVYWYRQLPEEGLKFMVYLQKENIIDESGMPKERFSAEFPKEGPSILRIQQVVRGDSAAYFCASSPGDSTVQYFGAGTRLSVL.

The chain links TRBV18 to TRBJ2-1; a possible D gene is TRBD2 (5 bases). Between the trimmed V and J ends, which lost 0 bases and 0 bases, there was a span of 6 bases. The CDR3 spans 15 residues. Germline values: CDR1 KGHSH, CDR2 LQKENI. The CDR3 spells CASSPPRVSYNEQFF. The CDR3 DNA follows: TGTGCCAGCTCACCACCGCGGGTCTCCTACAATGAGCAGTTCTTC.

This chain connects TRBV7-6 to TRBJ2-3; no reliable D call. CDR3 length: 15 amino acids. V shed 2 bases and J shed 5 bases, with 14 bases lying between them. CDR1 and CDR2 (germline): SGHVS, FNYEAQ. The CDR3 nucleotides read TGTGCCAGCAGCTTAAATCTCCTTTCACAAGATACGCAGTATTTT. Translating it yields CASSLNLLSQDTQYF.

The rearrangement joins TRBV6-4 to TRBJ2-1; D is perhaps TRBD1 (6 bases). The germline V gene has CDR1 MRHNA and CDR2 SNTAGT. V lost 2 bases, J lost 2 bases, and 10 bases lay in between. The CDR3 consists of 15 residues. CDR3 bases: TGTGCCAGCAGTGACATTGGGGGCGCCTACAATGAGCAGTTCTTC. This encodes CASSDIGGAYNEQFF.

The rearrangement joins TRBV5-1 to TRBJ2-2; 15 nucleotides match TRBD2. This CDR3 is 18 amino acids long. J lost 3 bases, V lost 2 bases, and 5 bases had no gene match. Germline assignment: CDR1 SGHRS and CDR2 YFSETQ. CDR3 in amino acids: CASSLYGTSGGYTGELFF. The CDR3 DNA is TGCGCCAGCAGCTTATACGGGACTAGCGGGGGGTACACCGGGGAGCTGTTTTTT.

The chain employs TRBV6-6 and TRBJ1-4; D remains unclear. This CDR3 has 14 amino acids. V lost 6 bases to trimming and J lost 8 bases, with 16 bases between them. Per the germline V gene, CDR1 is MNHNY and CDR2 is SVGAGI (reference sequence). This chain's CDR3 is CASSSRSGGEKLFF. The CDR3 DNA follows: TGTGCCAGCAGCTCCAGGTCTGGCGGGGAAAAACTGTTTTTT.

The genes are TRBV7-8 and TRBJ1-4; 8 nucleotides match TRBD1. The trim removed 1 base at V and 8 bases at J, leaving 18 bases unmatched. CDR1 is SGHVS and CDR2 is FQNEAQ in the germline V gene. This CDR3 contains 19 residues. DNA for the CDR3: TGTGCCAGCAGCTTAGGTGACGGGACAGGCCAACTGTGGGGCGAAAAACTGTTTTTT. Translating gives CASSLGDGTGQLWGEKLFF. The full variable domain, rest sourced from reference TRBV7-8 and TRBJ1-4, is GAGVSQSPRYKVAKRGQDVALRCDPISGHVSLFWYQQALGQGPEFLTYFQNEAQLDKSGLPSDRFFAERPEGSVSTLKIQRTQQEDSAVYLCASSLGDGTGQLWGEKLFFGSGTQLSVL.

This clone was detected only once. CDR3 loop: CASSFQTKGAGELFF. CDR3 in DNA: TGCGCCAGCAGCTTTCAAACCAAAGGGGCCGGGGAGCTGTTTTTT. This sequence joins TRBV5-1 and TRBJ2-2; TRBD1 might be the D (5 bases). Germline values: CDR1 SGHRS, CDR2 YFSETQ. The CDR3 sequence is 15 residues long. Trimming left V 2 bases short and J 6 bases short, with 14 bases between.

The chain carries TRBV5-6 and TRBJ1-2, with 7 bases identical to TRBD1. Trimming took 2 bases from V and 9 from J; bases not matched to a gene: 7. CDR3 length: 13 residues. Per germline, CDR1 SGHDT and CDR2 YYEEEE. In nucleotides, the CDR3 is TGTGCCAGCAGCTTTGGACAGGAATCGAGCTACACCTTC. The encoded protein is CASSFGQESSYTF.

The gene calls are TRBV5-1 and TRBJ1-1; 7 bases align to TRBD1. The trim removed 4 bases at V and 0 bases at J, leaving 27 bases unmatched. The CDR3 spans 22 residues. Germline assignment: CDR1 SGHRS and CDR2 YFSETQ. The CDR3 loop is CASSQKPLDRVQLPLMNTEAFF. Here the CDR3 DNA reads TGCGCCAGCAGCCAAAAACCCCTAGACAGGGTCCAGTTACCCCTCATGAACACTGAAGCTTTCTTT.

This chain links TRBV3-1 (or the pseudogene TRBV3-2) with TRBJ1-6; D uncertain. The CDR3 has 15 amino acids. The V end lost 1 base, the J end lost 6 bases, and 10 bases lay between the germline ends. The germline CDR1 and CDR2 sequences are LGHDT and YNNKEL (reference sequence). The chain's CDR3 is CASSQGELINSPLHF. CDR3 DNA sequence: TGTGCCAGCAGCCAAGGAGAACTGATTAATTCACCCCTCCACTTT.